Listed here are 20 T cell receptor beta chains from one sample, sequenced in a study of pediatric ulcerative colitis. Assay used: immunoSEQ multiplex PCR; TCRdb lists only in-frame clones, some missing. The data hold roughly 30,000 clones, with about four fifths observed a single time. The sequenced sample consisted of blood. The receptors derive from a boy aged 10-17 years with severe ulcerative colitis.

In DNA form, the CDR3 reads TGTGCCAGCAGCTTGGCGCCGAACTCTGGGGCCAACGTCCTGACTTTC. It yields the protein CASSLAPNSGANVLTF. This sequence joins TRBV5-5 and TRBJ2-6; no reliable D call. The CDR3 runs to 16 residues. Trimming stripped 0 bases from V and 0 bases from J, with 7 bases between. Germline CDR1 reads SGHKS; CDR2 reads YYEKEE (reference sequence).

The CDR3 region has the DNA TGTGCCAGTAGTGTGCAGGTCAATCAGCCCCAGCATTTT. Amino acid sequence: CASSVQVNQPQHF. The chain is built from TRBV19 and TRBJ1-5; D gene uncertain. Germline V lookup: CDR1 LNHDA, CDR2 SQIVND (reference sequence). The V end was cut by 5 bases, the J end by 3 bases, with 8 bases between. This CDR3 comprises 13 residues.

The chain carries TRBV7-2 and TRBJ2-3; TRBD1 might be the D (6 bases). The CDR3 runs to 15 residues. V gave up 1 base and J gave up 11 bases, with 19 bases separating them. Per the germline V gene, CDR1 is SGHTA and CDR2 is FQGNSA. This CDR3 reads CASSLEVGPQQGQYF. The CDR3 nucleotides are TGTGCCAGCAGCTTAGAAGTGGGCCCCCAACAGGGGCAGTATTTT. Complete variable domain (other parts from reference TRBV7-2 and TRBJ2-3): GAGVSQSPSNKVTEKGKDVELRCDPISGHTALYWYRQSLGQGLEFLIYFQGNSAPDKSGLPSDRFSAERTGGSVSTLTIQRTQQEDSAVYLCASSLEVGPQQGQYFGPGTRLTVL.

This clone turned up a few times. V and J are TRBV6-4 and TRBJ2-1; D not resolved. The length of the CDR3 is 12 residues. Germline lookup yields CDR1 MRHNA and CDR2 SNTAGT. V lost 6 bases and J 9 bases, leaving 12 bases between the germline ends. For the CDR3, the DNA is TGTGCCAGCAGCCCCCGATGGGGTGAGCAGTTCTTC. Amino acid sequence: CASSPRWGEQFF.

This clone was detected once. The rearrangement links TRBV11-2 to TRBJ2-1; 11 bases line up with TRBD2. Germline CDR1 and CDR2: SGHAT and FQNNGV. This CDR3 comprises 13 residues. Trimming took 7 bases from V and 10 from J; bases not matched to a gene: 6. CDR3 region: CASKTSGVREQFF. DNA for the CDR3: TGTGCCAGCAAGACTAGCGGGGTCCGGGAGCAGTTCTTC. The complete variable domain, with remaining parts taken from reference TRBV11-2 and TRBJ2-1, reads EAGVAQSPRYKIIEKRQSVAFWCNPISGHATLYWYQQILGQGPKLLIQFQNNGVVDDSQLPKDRFSAERLKGVDSTLKIQPAKLEDSAVYLCASKTSGVREQFFGPGTRLTVL.

V is TRBV25-1 and J is TRBJ1-3; D is uncertain. CDR3 length equals 13 residues. Germline V gene lookup returns CDR1 MGHDK and CDR2 SYGVNS. Trimming removed 6 bases from V and 4 bases from J, with 10 bases in between. The CDR3 DNA sequence: TGTGCCAGCAGCCCACCCAGCGGAAACACCATATATTTT. It yields the protein CASSPPSGNTIYF.

This chain uses TRBV5-4 with TRBJ1-2; D remains unclear. V gave up 5 bases and J gave up 7 bases, with 18 bases separating them. Germline values: CDR1 SGHNT, CDR2 YYREEE (reference sequence). CDR3 length: 14 amino acids. The CDR3 DNA is TGTGCCAGCAGTCACCATGAGCAACCGGGTGGCTACACCTTC. This sequence encodes CASSHHEQPGGYTF.

This chain uses TRBV4-1 with TRBJ1-5; D remains ambiguous. V was clipped by 4 bases and J by 3 bases, with 16 bases between them. The CDR3 sequence is 16 residues long. CDR1 and CDR2 (germline): MGHRA, YSYEKL. This chain's CDR3 is CASSRAQYMNNQPQHF. The CDR3 region has the DNA TGCGCCAGCAGCCGAGCACAATACATGAACAATCAGCCCCAGCATTTT.

This clone was observed a handful of times. The chain uses TRBV4-3 and TRBJ1-6; D uncertain. CDR1 and CDR2 (germline): LGHNA, YSLEER. This CDR3 is 13 amino acids long. V lost 0 bases and J 7 bases, leaving 4 bases between the germline ends. The CDR3 reads CASSQDPNSPLHF. The CDR3 DNA is TGCGCCAGCAGCCAAGATCCAAATTCACCCCTCCACTTT.

This sequence joins TRBV5-6 and TRBJ2-3, with a weak D call TRBD2 (7 bases). Germline assignment: CDR1 SGHDT and CDR2 YYEEEE. V lost 2 bases and J lost 5, with 15 bases in between. There are 15 residues in the CDR3. The CDR3 coding sequence is TGTGCCAGCAGCTTTGAAAGGGGGGAGGGAGATACGCAGTATTTT. Its translation is CASSFERGEGDTQYF.

The chain uses TRBV6-5 and TRBJ1-2; D unresolved. The CDR3 has 13 residues. The germline CDR1 and CDR2 sequences are MNHEY and SVGAGI. Trimming stripped 8 bases from V and 3 bases from J, with 13 bases between. CDR3 residues: CASRVTSHYGYTF. CDR3 bases: TGTGCCAGCCGGGTCACCTCTCACTATGGCTACACCTTC.

The genes are TRBV18 and TRBJ1-3; D remains unclear. V lost 6 bases, J lost 4 bases, and 16 bases lay in between. CDR1 KGHSH and CDR2 LQKENI come from the germline V gene. CDR3 length equals 15 residues. This CDR3 reads CASSSAGVEGNTIYF. The CDR3 nucleotides read TGTGCCAGCTCGTCGGCAGGCGTCGAAGGAAACACCATATATTTT.

J is TRBJ2-7 and V is TRBV6-1; TRBD2 matches 9 bases. CDR3 length equals 15 residues. With 2 bases clipped from V and 7 bases from J, the junction kept 9 bases outside the gene matches. The germline V gene encodes CDR1 MNHNS and CDR2 SASEGT. The CDR3 reads CASSEYASGAEEQYF. The CDR3 nucleotides are TGTGCCAGCAGTGAATATGCTAGCGGGGCTGAAGAGCAGTACTTC.

This rearrangement joins TRBV4-1 to TRBJ2-3, with TRBD1 as a possible D gene (7 bases). The CDR3 covers 18 residues. Trimming took 4 bases from V and 1 from J, leaving 21 bases between them. CDR1 is MGHRA and CDR2 is YSYEKL in the germline V gene. The CDR3 region is CASSPRDRAWRGTDTQYF. Here the CDR3 DNA reads TGCGCCAGCAGCCCCCGGGACAGAGCATGGAGGGGCACAGATACGCAGTATTTT.

This clone has just a few counts. This rearrangement joins TRBV27 to TRBJ1-2; D may be TRBD1 (5 bases). V was trimmed by 3 bases and J by 8 bases, leaving 13 bases between them. The germline V gene has CDR1 MNHEY and CDR2 SMNVEV (reference sequence). The CDR3 consists of 13 residues. The CDR3 protein is CASSFGAQGGYTF. The CDR3 DNA follows: TGTGCCAGCAGTTTTGGGGCCCAGGGAGGCTACACCTTC.

This clone was observed a single time. The J gene is TRBJ2-7, the V gene TRBV4-1; D ambiguous. The CDR3 has 15 amino acids. The ends were cut back, 1 base at V and 0 bases at J, with 10 bases in the middle. CDR1 is MGHRA and CDR2 is YSYEKL in the germline V gene. The DNA of the CDR3 is TGCGCCAGCAGCCAAGGGCCCTCCTTCTCCTACGAGCAGTACTTC. It codes for CASSQGPSFSYEQYF.

The chain joins TRBV15 to TRBJ2-7; 8 bases match TRBD2. CDR1 and CDR2 from the germline V gene are LNHNV and YYDKDF (reference sequence). V gave up 0 bases and J gave up 2 bases; unmatched junction bases: 3. The CDR3 sequence is 15 residues long. The CDR3 protein is CATSRDFGGAYEQYF. CDR3 in DNA: TGTGCCACCAGCAGAGATTTCGGGGGGGCCTACGAGCAGTACTTC.

This rearrangement joins TRBV27 to TRBJ1-1; D ambiguous. This CDR3 contains 13 residues. Germline loops: CDR1 MNHEY, CDR2 SMNVEV (reference sequence). V lost 0 bases and J lost 6, with 8 bases in between. Here the CDR3 DNA reads TGTGCCAGCAGTTTATCATCTAGGGCTGAAGCTTTCTTT. This codes for CASSLSSRAEAFF.

The genes are TRBV10-3 and TRBJ2-1; D might be TRBD1 (6 bases). CDR1 ENHRY and CDR2 SYGVKD come from the germline V gene. This CDR3 region has 15 residues. Trimming left V 8 bases short and J 5 bases short, with 19 bases between. The CDR3 sequence: CAIATPGADDNEQFF. The CDR3 nucleotides read TGTGCCATCGCCACCCCAGGGGCGGATGACAATGAGCAGTTCTTC.

The V gene is TRBV10-2, the J gene TRBJ2-7; 10 bases align to TRBD1. J gave up 4 bases and V 7 bases, and 4 bases lay outside the gene matches. The germline V gene has CDR1 WSHSY and CDR2 SAAADI. The CDR3 runs to 13 residues. The CDR3 sequence is CASKEDRGYEQYF. CDR3 bases: TGCGCCAGCAAGGAGGACAGGGGGTACGAGCAGTACTTC.